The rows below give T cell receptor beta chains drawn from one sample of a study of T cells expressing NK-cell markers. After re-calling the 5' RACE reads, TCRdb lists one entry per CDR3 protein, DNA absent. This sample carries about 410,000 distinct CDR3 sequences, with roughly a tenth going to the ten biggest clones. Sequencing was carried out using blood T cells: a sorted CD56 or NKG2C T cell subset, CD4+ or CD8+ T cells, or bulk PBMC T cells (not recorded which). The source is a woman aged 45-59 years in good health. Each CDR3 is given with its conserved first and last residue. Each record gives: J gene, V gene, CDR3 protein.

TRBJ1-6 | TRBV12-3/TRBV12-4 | CASSLSPRGVDNSPLHF
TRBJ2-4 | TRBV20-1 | CSARDGSVLAKNIQYF
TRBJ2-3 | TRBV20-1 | CSGVRHGTDTQYF
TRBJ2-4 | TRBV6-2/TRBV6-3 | CASSFRSAKNIQYF
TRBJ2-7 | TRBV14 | CASSQGLLLYEQYF
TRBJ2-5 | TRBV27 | CASSLWGRMETQYF
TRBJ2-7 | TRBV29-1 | CSVSAGQAGGEQYF
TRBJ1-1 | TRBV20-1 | CSAPRGRGESTEAFF
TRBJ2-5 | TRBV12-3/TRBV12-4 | CASAQGVSYQETQYF
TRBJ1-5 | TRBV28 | CASRPLGFSNQPQHF
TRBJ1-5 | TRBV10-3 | CAISRDSNQPQHF
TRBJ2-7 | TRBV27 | CASSLSGPGTRAGEQYF
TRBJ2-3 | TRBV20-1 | CSASEGSDTQYF
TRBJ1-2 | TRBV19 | CASRITGDGYTF
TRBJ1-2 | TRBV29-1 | CSVGREGGYTF
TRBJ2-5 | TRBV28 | CASSLGGTGARETQYF
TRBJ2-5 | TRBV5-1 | CASRTTGSQETQYF
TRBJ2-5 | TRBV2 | CASSEALEETQYF
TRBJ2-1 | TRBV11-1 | CASSPGLAGGLEQFF
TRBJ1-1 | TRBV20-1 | CSARWINSEAFF
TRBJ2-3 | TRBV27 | CASLDRAKISTDTQYF
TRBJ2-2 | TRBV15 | CATSRPTGTFPGELFF
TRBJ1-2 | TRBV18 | CASSLILGQHQDDGYTF
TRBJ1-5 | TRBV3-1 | CASSLRGAYQPQHF
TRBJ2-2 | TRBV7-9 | CASSFEPPSELFF
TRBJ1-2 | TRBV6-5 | CASSYSQGSYGYTF
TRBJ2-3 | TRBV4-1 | CASSQDRDRRADTQYF
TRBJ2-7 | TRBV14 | CASSQEVRVYEQYF
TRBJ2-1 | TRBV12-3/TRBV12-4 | CASSLVGGRGGQFF
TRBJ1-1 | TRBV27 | CASTLYRGTEAFF
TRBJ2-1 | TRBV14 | CASSQDMVAGAFEQFF
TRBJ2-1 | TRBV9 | CASSPPGLAVNEQFF
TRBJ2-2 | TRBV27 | CASSGLGTGNTGELFF
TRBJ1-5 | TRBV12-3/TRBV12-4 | CASSFAGNSNQPQHF
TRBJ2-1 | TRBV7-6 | CASSLAQAGLSYNEQFF
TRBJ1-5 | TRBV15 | CATSRDRGLAMDQPQHF
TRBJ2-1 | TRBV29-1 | CSAFGGQGVNEQFF
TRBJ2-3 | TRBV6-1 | CASTTHLGPDTQYF
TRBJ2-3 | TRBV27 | CASSLSLGSSRDTQYF
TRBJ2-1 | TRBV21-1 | CASSKVPEEGNEQFF
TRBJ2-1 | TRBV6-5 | CASSRLAGYMGEQFF
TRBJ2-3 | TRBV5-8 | CASSSWTTGLGQDTQYF
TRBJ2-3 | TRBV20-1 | CSARGSSGTDTQYF
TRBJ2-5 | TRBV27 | CASSGLAQETQYF
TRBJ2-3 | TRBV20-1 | CSAPPGQAATDTQYF
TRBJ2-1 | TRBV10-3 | CAITEGGNEQFF
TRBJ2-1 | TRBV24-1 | CATSEAAITSGRARRSSYNEQFF
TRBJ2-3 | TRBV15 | CATSLLGGGTDTQYF
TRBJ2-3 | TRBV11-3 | CASSRPSGGTDTQYF
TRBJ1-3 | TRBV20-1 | CSAATGGNTIYF
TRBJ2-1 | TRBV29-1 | CSGTPGTSSHEQFF
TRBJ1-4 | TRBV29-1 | CSVVSDRAPTNEKLFF
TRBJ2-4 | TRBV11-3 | CASSRTRAAFNIQYF
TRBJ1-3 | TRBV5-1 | CASSLDPGNSGNTIYF
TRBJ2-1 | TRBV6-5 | CASSFEDSGYNEQFF
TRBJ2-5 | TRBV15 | CATSGGETQYF
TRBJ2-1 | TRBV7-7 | CASSLELPGHKPNEQFF
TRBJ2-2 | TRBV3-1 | CASRTLGTGIGTGELFF
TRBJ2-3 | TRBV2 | CASSEPVDTQYF
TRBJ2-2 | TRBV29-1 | CSVGWTKNTGELFF